This TCR beta chain was obtained from a study of shared clonotypes between healthy human individuals. On the study more broadly: Each donor's CD4 naive and CD4 memory cells filled three plates apiece, CD8 naive two, and CD8 memory one. The study, taken as a whole, reports: Shared clonotypes: about 5% naive CD4, roughly 3.5% naive CD8, 2.3% memory CD4, about 0.4% memory CD8.

Several immunoSEQ plates received, in even portions, the genomic DNA of each subset. TCRdb's table, derived via immunoSEQ multiplex PCR, lists solely in-frame clones and lacks some. The data contain some 900,000 clones, about 80% of them singletons. Points on this clone: The target antigen is unknown.

Donors were Caucasian adults residing in Nashville, Tennessee, USA. CDR1 is SNHLY and CDR2 is FYNNEI in the germline V gene. V gave up 10 bases and J gave up 5 bases, with 11 bases separating them. This CDR3 comprises 12 residues. The V gene is TRBV2, the J gene TRBJ1-4; D remains ambiguous. Sequenced material: memory CD4+ T cells sorted from blood. The subset is: CD45RA-negative fraction. This clonotype originated in a man aged 18-30 years in good health. The CDR3 DNA follows: TGTGCCACTGGGCCCGAAAATGAAAAACTGTTTTTT. Residues: CATGPENEKLFF.